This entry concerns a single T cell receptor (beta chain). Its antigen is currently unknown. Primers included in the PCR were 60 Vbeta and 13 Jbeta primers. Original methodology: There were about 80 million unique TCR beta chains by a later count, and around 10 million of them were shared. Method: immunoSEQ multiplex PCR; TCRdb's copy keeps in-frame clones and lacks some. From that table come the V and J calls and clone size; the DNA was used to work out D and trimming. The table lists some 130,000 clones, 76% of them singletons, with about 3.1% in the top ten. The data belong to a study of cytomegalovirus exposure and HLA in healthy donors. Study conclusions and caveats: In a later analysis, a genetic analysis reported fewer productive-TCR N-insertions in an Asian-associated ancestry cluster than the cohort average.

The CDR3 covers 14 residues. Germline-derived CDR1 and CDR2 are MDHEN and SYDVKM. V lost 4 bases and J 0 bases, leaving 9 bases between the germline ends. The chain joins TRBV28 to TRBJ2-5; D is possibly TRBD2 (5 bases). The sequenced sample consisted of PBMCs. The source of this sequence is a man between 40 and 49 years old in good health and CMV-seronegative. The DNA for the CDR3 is TGTGCCAGCAGTTACGAGGGCTACCAAGAGACCCAGTACTTC. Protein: CASSYEGYQETQYF. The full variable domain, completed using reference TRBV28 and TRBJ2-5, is DVKVTQSSRYLVKRTGEKVFLECVQDMDHENMFWYRQDPGLGLRLIYFSYDVKMKEKGDIPEGYSVSREKKERFSLILESASTNQTSMYLCASSYEGYQETQYFGPGTRLLVL.